The text below deals with one T cell receptor (beta chain). Its cognate antigen is unknown. This sample is drawn from a study of cytomegalovirus exposure and HLA in healthy donors. Study findings and constraints: The authors considered a cluster of highly shared sequence variants likely to be a sequencing artifact. In vitro confirmation showed a few CMV-associated chains to be CMV antigen specific. Rare TCR sequences predominated, though certain public TCRs were found in many donors.

PCR employed 60 Vbeta and 13 Jbeta primers. The table came from immunoSEQ multiplex PCR; TCRdb's copy has only in-frame clones and leaves some out. Among about 200,000 clones, more than 75% were seen once, and the ten largest hold nearly 6%. CDR1 is MNHEY, CDR2 SMNVEV, per germline (reference sequence). The J segment lost 6 bases and the V segment lost 5 bases, leaving 10 bases of the junction unmatched. The CDR3 covers 16 residues. The specimen sequenced was PBMCs. This chain connects TRBV27 to TRBJ2-1; the match to TRBD1 covers 10 bases. The sequence came from a man aged 40-55 years in good health and CMV-seropositive. The CDR3 sequence: CASSARTGGLINEQFF. In nucleotides, the CDR3 is TGTGCCAGCAGTGCGAGGACAGGGGGTCTTATCAATGAGCAGTTCTTC.